This entry lists 21 T cell receptor beta chains sequenced from one sample in a study of control samples from healthy donors and cancer patients (TCRdb year 2020). Library preparation used the immunoSEQ multiplex PCR assay. TCRdb obtained this table from immuneACCESS and retained in-frame rearrangements with V and J assigned. These tables miss some clones; where compared with another copy, unresolved V genes account for less than half of the shortfall, and the remainder is unexplained. This sample gives around 140,000 clones in total; about 90% of them show up just once. Approximately 7.2% of the sample goes to the ten largest clones. Sample: blood. The source is a man younger than 35 in good health.

V usage is TRBV29-1 and J usage is TRBJ1-2; the D gene is possibly TRBD1 (6 bases). Looked up from germline, CDR1 is SQVTM and CDR2 is ANQGSEA. V was cut by 5 bases and J by 3 bases, with 19 bases left in between. The CDR3 has 15 amino acids. The CDR3 DNA is TGCAGCGTTCAGGGGAACCTCGATAGAGACTATGGCTACACCTTC. This translates into CSVQGNLDRDYGYTF.

This clone appeared a few times. This chain connects TRBV5-4 to TRBJ2-7, with 8 positions matching TRBD2. J gave up 3 bases and V 3 bases, and 11 bases lay outside the gene matches. Per germline, CDR1 SGHNT and CDR2 YYREEE (reference sequence). The CDR3 loop spans 16 amino acids. CDR3 nucleotide sequence: TGTGCCAGCAGCTCCCGCCAAGCGGGGGTTATCTACGAGCAGTACTTC. Its translation: CASSSRQAGVIYEQYF.

This chain uses TRBV3-1 (or the pseudogene TRBV3-2) with TRBJ2-7; D is unresolved. V lost 2 bases and J 1 base, leaving 9 bases between the germline ends. Per the germline V gene, CDR1 is LGHDT and CDR2 is YNNKEL (reference sequence). The CDR3 runs 14 residues. The CDR3 spells CASSQHAGSYEQYF. The CDR3 DNA is TGTGCCAGCAGCCAACACGCAGGATCCTACGAGCAGTACTTC.

The rearrangement links TRBV5-8 to TRBJ2-7; a weak D match, TRBD1 (6 bases). Germline lookup yields CDR1 SGHTS and CDR2 YDEGEE. This CDR3 is 13 amino acids long. V shed 1 base and J shed 3 bases, with 8 bases lying between them. CDR3 in DNA: TGTGCCAGCAGCTTGAGGGGGTTCTACGAGCAGTACTTC. Amino acids: CASSLRGFYEQYF.

The genes are TRBV4-1 and TRBJ1-5; D remains unclear. From germline, CDR1 is MGHRA and CDR2 YSYEKL. The CDR3 runs to 15 residues. Between the trimmed V and J ends, which lost 1 base and 4 bases, there was a span of 11 bases. The CDR3 sequence is CASSQGPNANQPQHF. The CDR3 nucleotides are TGCGCCAGCAGCCAAGGACCCAATGCAAATCAGCCCCAGCATTTT.

This chain links TRBV5-1 with TRBJ2-5; 9 nucleotides match TRBD1. The germline gives CDR1 SGHRS, CDR2 YFSETQ. Trimming took 3 bases from V and 5 from J; bases not matched to a gene: 2. The CDR3 contains 13 residues. DNA of the CDR3: TGCGCCAGCAGCTGGGGGACAGGGGAGACCCAGTACTTC. Its protein is CASSWGTGETQYF.

The chain joins TRBV15 to TRBJ1-3; no reliable D call. Deletions cut 3 bases from V and 4 bases from J, with 7 bases between. The V gene's germline CDR1 is LNHNV and CDR2 YYDKDF (reference sequence). The CDR3 is made up of 13 amino acids. The CDR3 loop is CATSRPMGNTIYF. CDR3 nucleotide sequence: TGTGCCACCAGCAGGCCTATGGGAAACACCATATATTTT.

The chain joins TRBV6-5 to TRBJ1-1; possibly TRBD1 for D (5 bases). In germline, CDR1 is MNHEY, CDR2 SVGAGI. With 2 bases removed from V and 1 base from J, the gap between germline ends came to 11 bases. The CDR3 loop spans 15 amino acids. The CDR3 protein is CASSYKGRGNTEAFF. In DNA, the CDR3 is TGTGCCAGCAGTTACAAGGGACGGGGGAACACTGAAGCTTTCTTT.

This clone appeared a single time. This chain connects TRBV4-3 to TRBJ2-3; 8 bases are shared with TRBD2. This CDR3 comprises 15 residues. Unmatched junction bases numbered 4, after V lost 4 bases and J lost 1 base. Germline V gives CDR1 LGHNA, CDR2 YSLEER. The CDR3 reads CASSPRGVGTDTQYF. In DNA, the CDR3 is TGCGCCAGCAGCCCGCGGGGGGTAGGCACAGATACGCAGTATTTT.

This clone was counted a few times. The J gene is TRBJ2-7, the V gene TRBV11-2, with no clear D. V was cut by 0 bases and J by 0 bases, with 18 bases left in between. The CDR3 is made up of 18 amino acids. Germline V lookup: CDR1 SGHAT, CDR2 FQNNGV. Here the CDR3 DNA reads TGTGCCAGCAGCTTAGATAGGAGTCGTTCCCCTAGCTCCTACGAGCAGTACTTC. It encodes CASSLDRSRSPSSYEQYF. The full variable domain, its missing parts supplied by reference TRBV11-2 and TRBJ2-7, is EAGVAQSPRYKIIEKRQSVAFWCNPISGHATLYWYQQILGQGPKLLIQFQNNGVVDDSQLPKDRFSAERLKGVDSTLKIQPAKLEDSAVYLCASSLDRSRSPSSYEQYFGPGTRLTVT.

The chain is built from TRBV20-1 and TRBJ1-2; 11 bases align to TRBD1. Per germline, CDR1 DFQATT and CDR2 SNEGSKA (reference sequence). J gave up 4 bases and V 3 bases, and 10 bases lay outside the gene matches. The CDR3 consists of 16 residues. The CDR3 DNA reads as TGCAGTGCTAGTTTGGACAGGGGGCGCCTCCCCTATGGCTACACCTTC. This encodes CSASLDRGRLPYGYTF.

This clone was observed once. V usage is TRBV24-1 and J usage is TRBJ1-4, with D perhaps TRBD1 (5 bases). Looked up from germline, CDR1 is KGHDR and CDR2 is SFDVKD. The CDR3 spans 14 residues. The V end lost 4 bases, the J end lost 8 bases, and 13 bases lay between the germline ends. This CDR3 reads CATSDPGSQEKLFF. As DNA, the CDR3 is TGTGCCACCAGTGACCCAGGGAGTCAGGAAAAACTGTTTTTT.

The chain has TRBV6-5 and TRBJ1-2, with TRBD1 matching over 7 bases. This CDR3 comprises 13 residues. J lost 4 bases, V lost 5 bases, and 4 bases had no gene match. Germline V gene data show CDR1 as MNHEY and CDR2 as SVGAGI. In DNA form, the CDR3 reads TGTGCCAGCAGTCCCCCAGGGGGCTATGGCTACACCTTC. This gives the protein CASSPPGGYGYTF.

This chain joins TRBV5-1 and TRBJ2-2; possible D gene TRBD2, 6 bases. The germline V gene encodes CDR1 SGHRS and CDR2 YFSETQ. The CDR3 is made up of 14 amino acids. Trimming stripped 0 bases from V and 6 bases from J, with 9 bases between. CDR3: CASSLVSGAGELFF. The CDR3, as DNA: TGCGCCAGCAGCTTGGTATCGGGAGCCGGGGAGCTGTTTTTT. Full variable domain (rest looked up from reference TRBV5-1 and TRBJ2-2): KAGVTQTPRYLIKTRGQQVTLSCSPISGHRSVSWYQQTPGQGLQFLFEYFSETQRNKGNFPGRFSGRQFSNSRSEMNVSTLELGDSALYLCASSLVSGAGELFFGEGSRLTVL.

The chain links TRBV11-2 to TRBJ1-5; a weak D match, TRBD1 (6 bases). CDR1 SGHAT and CDR2 FQNNGV come from the germline V gene. The germline V and J ends were trimmed by 5 bases and 3 bases, with 14 bases remaining between them. This CDR3 region has 15 residues. The CDR3 is CASSLGGSLNQPQHF. Written as DNA, the CDR3 is TGTGCCAGCAGCCTTGGGGGCAGCCTCAATCAGCCCCAGCATTTT.

The chain carries TRBV5-1 and TRBJ2-1, with D perhaps TRBD1 or TRBD2 (5 bases each). Trimming left V 4 bases short and J 1 base short, with 18 bases between. The CDR3 runs to 17 residues. CDR1 SGHRS and CDR2 YFSETQ come from the germline V gene. CDR3 nucleotides: TGCGCCAGCAGCCTGGACGGGGCTATTAGGTCCTACAATGAGCAGTTCTTC. Translation: CASSLDGAIRSYNEQFF.

The V call is TRBV18, the J call TRBJ1-3, with D possibly being TRBD1 (5 bases). Germline lookup yields CDR1 KGHSH and CDR2 LQKENI. This CDR3 has 14 residues. The V gene lost 2 bases and the J gene lost 4 bases, with 9 bases spanning the gap. The CDR3 reads CASSPGTVGNTIYF. The DNA of the CDR3 is TGTGCCAGCTCACCAGGGACCGTAGGAAACACCATATATTTT.

The V call is TRBV14, the J call TRBJ2-7; D might be TRBD1 or TRBD2, each matching 5 bases. The germline V gene has CDR1 SGHDN and CDR2 FVKESK. The CDR3 is 16 amino acids. The V and J ends lost 1 base and 3 bases respectively, with 16 bases between them. CDR3 nucleotides: TGTGCCAGCAGCCAAGGAACAGCTAAGGGACGCTACGAGCAGTACTTC. Its protein product is CASSQGTAKGRYEQYF.

The chain employs TRBV28 and TRBJ1-5; a weak D match, TRBD1 (6 bases). In germline, CDR1 is MDHEN, CDR2 SYDVKM. This CDR3 is built from 17 residues. V was pared by 8 bases and J by 2 bases, with 22 bases between. CDR3 in amino acids: CASVDRLNLLGNQPQHF. The CDR3 nucleotides read TGTGCCAGCGTCGACAGGTTAAATTTGCTCGGCAATCAGCCCCAGCATTTT.

The chain uses TRBV19 and TRBJ1-1; maybe TRBD1 (5 bases). CDR3 length: 13 residues. Germline assignment: CDR1 LNHDA and CDR2 SQIVND (reference sequence). The germline V and J ends were trimmed by 7 bases and 3 bases, with 12 bases remaining between them. CDR3 DNA sequence: TGTGCCAGTACCCAGATGGGGGACACTGAAGCTTTCTTT. This sequence encodes CASTQMGDTEAFF.

This chain connects TRBV30 to TRBJ1-5; TRBD1 might be the D (5 bases). The CDR3 is 15 residues long. Germline CDR1 is GTSNPN and CDR2 is SVGIG (reference sequence). Trimming took 3 bases from V and 0 from J, leaving 12 bases between them. This CDR3 is CAWSTTAYSNQPQHF. CDR3 nucleotide sequence: TGTGCCTGGAGCACGACAGCCTATAGCAATCAGCCCCAGCATTTT. Combining the CDR3 with reference TRBV30 and TRBJ1-5 gives the whole variable domain SQTIHQWPATLVQPVGSPLSLECTVEGTSNPNLYWYRQAAGRGLQLLFYSVGIGQISSEVPQNLSASRPQDRQFILSSKKLLLSDSGFYLCAWSTTAYSNQPQHFGDGTRLSIL.